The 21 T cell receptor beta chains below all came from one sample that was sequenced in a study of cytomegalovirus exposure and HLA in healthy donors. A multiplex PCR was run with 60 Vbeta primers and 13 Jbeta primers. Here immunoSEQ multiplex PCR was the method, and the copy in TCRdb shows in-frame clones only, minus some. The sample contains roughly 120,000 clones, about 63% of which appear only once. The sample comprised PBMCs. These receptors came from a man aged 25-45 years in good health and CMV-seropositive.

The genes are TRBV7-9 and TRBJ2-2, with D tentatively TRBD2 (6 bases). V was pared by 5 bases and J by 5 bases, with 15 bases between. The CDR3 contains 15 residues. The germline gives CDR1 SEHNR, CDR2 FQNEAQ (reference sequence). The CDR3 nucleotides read TGTGCCAGCAGCCCCATGGGGGGAAATACCGGGGAGCTGTTTTTT. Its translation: CASSPMGGNTGELFF.

CDR3 coding DNA: TGTGCCAGCAGCTCCTTGGGACAGATACAAAATGAGCAGTTCTTC. Its protein is CASSSLGQIQNEQFF. J is TRBJ2-1 and V is TRBV5-4; 7 nucleotides match TRBD1. Germline-derived CDR1 and CDR2 are SGHNT and YYREEE (reference sequence). The CDR3 length is 15 residues. V lost 3 bases and J lost 7; bases outside the gene matches: 10.

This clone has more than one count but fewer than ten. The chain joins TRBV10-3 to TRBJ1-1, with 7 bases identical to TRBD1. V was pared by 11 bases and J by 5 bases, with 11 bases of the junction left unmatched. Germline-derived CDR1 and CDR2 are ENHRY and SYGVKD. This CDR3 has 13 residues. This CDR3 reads CASWDSFVTEAFF. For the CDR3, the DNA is TGTGCCTCCTGGGACAGTTTTGTAACTGAAGCTTTCTTT.

CDR3 protein: CATRGQAYEQYF. The CDR3 nucleotides are TGTGCCACCCGCGGGCAAGCCTACGAGCAGTACTTC. This chain connects TRBV27 to TRBJ2-7, with D possibly TRBD2 on 5 matching bases. CDR3 length: 12 amino acids. V was pared by 10 bases and J by 2 bases, with 12 bases between. From germline, CDR1 is MNHEY and CDR2 SMNVEV (reference sequence).

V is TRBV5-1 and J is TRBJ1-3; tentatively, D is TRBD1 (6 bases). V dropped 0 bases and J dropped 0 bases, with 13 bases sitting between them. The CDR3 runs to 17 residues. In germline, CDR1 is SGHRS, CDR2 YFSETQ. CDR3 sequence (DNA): TGCGCCAGCAGCTTGGAAAACGACAGGATCTCTGGAAACACCATATATTTT. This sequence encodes CASSLENDRISGNTIYF.

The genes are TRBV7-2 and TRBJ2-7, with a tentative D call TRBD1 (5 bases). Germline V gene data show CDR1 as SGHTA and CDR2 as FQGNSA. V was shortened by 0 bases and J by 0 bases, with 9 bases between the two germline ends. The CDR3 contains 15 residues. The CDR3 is CASSLATDISYEQYF. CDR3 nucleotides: TGTGCCAGCAGCTTAGCTACGGACATCTCCTACGAGCAGTACTTC.

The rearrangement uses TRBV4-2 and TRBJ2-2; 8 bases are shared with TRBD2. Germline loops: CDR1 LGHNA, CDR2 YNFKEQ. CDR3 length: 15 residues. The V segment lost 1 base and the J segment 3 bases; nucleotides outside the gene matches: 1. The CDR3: CASSQGAGDTGELFF. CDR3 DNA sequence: TGTGCCAGCAGCCAAGGAGCGGGAGACACCGGGGAGCTGTTTTTT.

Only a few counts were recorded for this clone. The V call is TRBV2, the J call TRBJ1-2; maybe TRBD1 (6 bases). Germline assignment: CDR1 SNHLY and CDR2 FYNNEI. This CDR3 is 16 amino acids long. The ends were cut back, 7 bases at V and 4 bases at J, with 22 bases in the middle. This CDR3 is CASTRQALWDLYGYTF. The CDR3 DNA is TGTGCCAGCACCCGACAGGCTCTCTGGGATCTCTATGGCTACACCTTC.

CDR3 DNA: TGCGCCAGCAGCCAAACCTCCGGGACAGGGGTAAAAGACGCGAACACCGGGGAGCTGTTTTTT. Its protein product is CASSQTSGTGVKDANTGELFF. The chain couples TRBV5-1 to TRBJ2-2; 10 nucleotides align to TRBD1. This CDR3 is 21 amino acids long. Trimming at V came to 4 bases and at J to 0 bases, leaving 18 bases not matched to a gene. Germline assignment: CDR1 SGHRS and CDR2 YFSETQ.

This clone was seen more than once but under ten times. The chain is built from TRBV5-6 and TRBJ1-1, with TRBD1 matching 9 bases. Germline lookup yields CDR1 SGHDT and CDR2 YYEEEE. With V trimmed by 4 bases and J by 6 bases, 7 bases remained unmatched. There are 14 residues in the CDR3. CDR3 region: CASSTPGQGPEAFF. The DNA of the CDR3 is TGTGCCAGCAGCACCCCGGGACAGGGTCCTGAAGCTTTCTTT.

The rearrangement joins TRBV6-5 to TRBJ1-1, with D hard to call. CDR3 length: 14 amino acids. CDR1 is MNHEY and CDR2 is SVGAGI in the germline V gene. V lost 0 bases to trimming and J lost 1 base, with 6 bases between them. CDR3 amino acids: CASSYSSSNTEAFF. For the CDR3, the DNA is TGTGCCAGCAGTTACTCGAGCTCGAACACTGAAGCTTTCTTT.

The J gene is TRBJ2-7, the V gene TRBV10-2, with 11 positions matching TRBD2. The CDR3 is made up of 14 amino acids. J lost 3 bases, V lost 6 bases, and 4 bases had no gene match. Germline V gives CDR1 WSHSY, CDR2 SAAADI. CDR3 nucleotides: TGCGCCAGCAGGGGGGGACTAGCGGACTACGAGCAGTACTTC. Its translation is CASRGGLADYEQYF.

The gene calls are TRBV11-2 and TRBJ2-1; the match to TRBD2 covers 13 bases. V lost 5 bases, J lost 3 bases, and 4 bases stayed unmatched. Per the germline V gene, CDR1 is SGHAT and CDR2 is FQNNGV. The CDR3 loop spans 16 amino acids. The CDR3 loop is CASSPGLAGVYNEQFF. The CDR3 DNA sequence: TGTGCCAGCAGCCCCGGACTAGCGGGAGTCTACAATGAGCAGTTCTTC.

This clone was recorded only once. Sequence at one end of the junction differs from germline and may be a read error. CDR3 sequence (DNA): TGTGCTAGCAGCTATACTAGCGGGAGTCTCACCGGGGAGCTGTTTTTT. Translated: CASSYTSGSLTGELFF. The chain uses TRBV7-7 and TRBJ2-2; 11 bases fit TRBD2. Germline CDR1 SSHAT, CDR2 FNYEAQ (reference sequence). The CDR3 has 16 amino acids.

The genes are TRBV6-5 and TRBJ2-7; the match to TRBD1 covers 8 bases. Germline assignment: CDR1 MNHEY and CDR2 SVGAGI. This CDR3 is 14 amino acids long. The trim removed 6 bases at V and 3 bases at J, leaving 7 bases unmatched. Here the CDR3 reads CASSRDRSFYEQYF. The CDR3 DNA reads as TGTGCCAGCAGCAGGGACAGGAGTTTCTACGAGCAGTACTTC.

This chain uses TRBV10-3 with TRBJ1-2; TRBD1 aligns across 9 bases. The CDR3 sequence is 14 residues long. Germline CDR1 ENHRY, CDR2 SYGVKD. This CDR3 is CASHGDRGDYGYTF. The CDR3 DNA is TGTGCGTCCCACGGAGACAGGGGGGACTATGGCTACACCTTC.

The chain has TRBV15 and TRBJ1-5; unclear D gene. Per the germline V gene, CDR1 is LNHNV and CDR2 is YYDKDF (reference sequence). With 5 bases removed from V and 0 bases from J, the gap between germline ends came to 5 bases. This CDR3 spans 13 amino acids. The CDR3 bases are TGTGCCACCAGCCTTAGTAGCAATCAGCCCCAGCATTTT. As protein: CATSLSSNQPQHF.

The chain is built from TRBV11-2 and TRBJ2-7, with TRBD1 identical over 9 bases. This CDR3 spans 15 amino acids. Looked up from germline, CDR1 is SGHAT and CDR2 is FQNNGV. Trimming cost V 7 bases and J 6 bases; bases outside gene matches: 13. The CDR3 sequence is CASTNVGTGMFEQYF. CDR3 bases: TGTGCCAGCACCAACGTAGGGACAGGGATGTTCGAGCAGTACTTC.

The CDR3 nucleotides read TGTGCCAGTAGGAGGGGGGGGGTCTACAATGAGCAGTTCTTC. Translated, it gives CASRRGGVYNEQFF. The V gene is TRBV19, the J gene TRBJ2-1, with TRBD2 as a possible D gene (7 bases). The germline V gene has CDR1 LNHDA and CDR2 SQIVND (reference sequence). The CDR3 loop spans 14 amino acids. V was trimmed by 6 bases and J by 3 bases, leaving 12 bases between them. The variable domain in full, with the rest retrieved from reference TRBV19 and TRBJ2-1, is DGGITQSPKYLFRKEGQNVTLSCEQNLNHDAMYWYRQDPGQGLRLIYYSQIVNDFQKGDIAEGYSVSREKKESFPLTVTSAQKNPTAFYLCASRRGGVYNEQFFGPGTRLTVL.

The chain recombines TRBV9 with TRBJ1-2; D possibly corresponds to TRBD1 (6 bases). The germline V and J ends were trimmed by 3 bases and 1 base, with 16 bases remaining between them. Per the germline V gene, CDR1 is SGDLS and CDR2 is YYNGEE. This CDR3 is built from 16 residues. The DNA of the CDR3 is TGTGCCAGCAGCGATAAAGGACAGAGAGTTAACTATGGCTACACCTTC. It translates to CASSDKGQRVNYGYTF.

CDR3 protein: CASSLAVGSRYYEQYF. The DNA for the CDR3 is TGCGCCAGCAGCTTGGCCGTCGGGTCGAGGTACTACGAGCAGTACTTC. The chain uses TRBV5-1 and TRBJ2-5, with no clear D. The J call may be faulty, since TRBJ2-7 better matches the DNA end. The CDR3 is 16 residues long. CDR1 SGHRS and CDR2 YFSETQ come from the germline V gene.